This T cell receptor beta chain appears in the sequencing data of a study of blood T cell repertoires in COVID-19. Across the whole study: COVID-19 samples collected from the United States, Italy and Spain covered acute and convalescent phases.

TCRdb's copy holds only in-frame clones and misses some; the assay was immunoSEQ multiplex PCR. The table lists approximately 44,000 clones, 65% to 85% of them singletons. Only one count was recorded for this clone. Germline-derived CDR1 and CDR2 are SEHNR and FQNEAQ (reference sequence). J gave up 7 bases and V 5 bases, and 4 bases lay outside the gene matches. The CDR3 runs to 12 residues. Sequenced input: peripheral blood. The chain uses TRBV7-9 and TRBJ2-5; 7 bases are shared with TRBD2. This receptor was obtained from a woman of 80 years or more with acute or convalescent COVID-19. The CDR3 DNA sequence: TGTGCCAGCAGCCCGTCGGGAGGGACCCAGTACTTC. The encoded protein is CASSPSGGTQYF.